This section outlines one T cell receptor (beta chain) sequence together with its context. The length of the CDR3 is 13 residues. V shed 8 bases and J shed 1 base, with 11 bases lying between them. The germline V gene has CDR1 SGHTA and CDR2 FQGNSA. This entry comes from a study of regulatory T cells in long-lasting Graves disease. Time point of the sample: newly diagnosed GD, antithyroid drugs for less than 3 months. The TCR library was made from RNA that had been extracted from PBMCs in TRIzol. Sequencing libraries for TCR beta were prepared with iRepertoire HTBI primers and Arm-PCR of CDR3 regions. TCRdb re-derived calls from the multiplex PCR reads in MiXCR, one entry per CDR3 protein. The profile shows approximately 560,000 distinct CDR3 sequences, about 16% of them singletons. This sample was also put to use in a study of T cells in Graves' hyperthyroidism and ophthalmopathy.

The source is a man between 18 and 29 years old with Graves disease. The specimen was peripheral blood mononuclear cells (PBMCs), collected at new diagnosis, from a patient treated with antithyroid drugs. This chain links TRBV7-2 with TRBJ2-5; TRBD1 or TRBD2 may be the D gene (5 bases each). The CDR3 here is CASWPGLQETQYF. In DNA form, the CDR3 reads TGTGCCAGCTGGCCGGGGCTCCAAGAGACCCAGTACTTC.